A single sample is the source of the 18 T cell receptor beta chains below, sequenced in a study of CD8+ T cells in alopecia areata. Treatment here: oral pan-JAK inhibitor, 5-10 mg twice daily. Reverse transcription of extracted RNA yielded cDNA, which provided the sequencing template. Using immunoSEQ multiplex PCR, the repertoire was profiled, and TCRdb retains in-frame clones only, with some absent. This table has roughly 100,000 clones, approximately 63% appearing once. The sequencing used CD8+ T cells sorted from blood, collected around week 55, from a patient treated with tofacitinib. Receptors were obtained from a human donor with alopecia areata.

This clone showed up just a few times. The rearrangement joins TRBV7-7 to TRBJ2-7; no reliable D call. Germline CDR1 is SSHAT and CDR2 is FNYEAQ (reference sequence). CDR3 length: 13 residues. The germline V and J ends were trimmed by 1 base and 3 bases, with 7 bases remaining between them. CDR3 in amino acids: CASSLGSNYEQYF. CDR3 bases: TGTGCCAGCAGCTTAGGCAGCAACTACGAGCAGTACTTC.

The chain carries TRBV9 and TRBJ2-3; 10 nucleotides align to TRBD2. CDR3 length: 14 residues. The J segment lost 4 bases and the V segment lost 4 bases, leaving 3 bases of the junction unmatched. Germline assignment: CDR1 SGDLS and CDR2 YYNGEE. The CDR3 sequence: CASSPGTSADTQYF. The DNA of the CDR3 is TGTGCCAGCAGCCCCGGGACTAGCGCAGATACGCAGTATTTT.

The chain carries TRBV21-1 and TRBJ2-3; TRBD1, the table's D call, lacks a check against the DNA. TRBV21-1 is an annotated pseudogene. The CDR3 totals 16 residues. The CDR3 loop reads CASTTGTQNSTDTQYF. The CDR3 DNA reads TGTGCCAGCACCACCGGGACACAGAATAGCACAGATACGCAGTATTTT.

The rearrangement joins TRBV2 to TRBJ1-1; D is undetermined. The CDR3 has 14 amino acids. V lost 4 bases to trimming and J lost 0 bases, with 9 bases between them. CDR1 SNHLY and CDR2 FYNNEI come from the germline V gene. The CDR3 sequence is CASSVGSMNTEAFF. The CDR3 region has the DNA TGTGCCAGCAGTGTCGGGAGCATGAACACTGAAGCTTTCTTT.

This clone was found a few times. The V call is TRBV13, the J call TRBJ2-1; 8 bases match TRBD1. Unmatched junction bases numbered 8, after V lost 5 bases and J lost 2 bases. Germline V gene data show CDR1 as PRHDT and CDR2 as FYEKMQ (reference sequence). This CDR3 is built from 16 residues. The CDR3: CASSSGQGGAYNEQFF. In DNA, the CDR3 is TGTGCCAGCAGCAGCGGACAGGGTGGGGCCTACAATGAGCAGTTCTTC.

The sample holds a few counts of this clone. This chain connects TRBV11-3 to TRBJ2-3; D call uncertain. CDR3 size: 13 residues. CDR1 and CDR2 from the germline V gene are SGHNT and YENEEA. Trimming shortened V by 2 bases and J by 5 bases, and 8 bases separated the two germline ends. The CDR3 nucleotides read TGTGCCAGCAGCTTAATTCGCGTAGATACGCAGTATTTT. The encoded protein is CASSLIRVDTQYF.

This clone was seen only a few times. This sequence joins TRBV5-1 and TRBJ2-7; 12 positions agree with TRBD2. The CDR3 loop spans 15 amino acids. V dropped 4 bases and J dropped 3; count of bases not matched to a gene: 5. Germline values: CDR1 SGHRS, CDR2 YFSETQ. CDR3 amino acids: CASSVGLAGVYEQYF. Written as DNA, the CDR3 is TGCGCCAGCAGCGTGGGACTAGCGGGCGTCTACGAGCAGTACTTC.

This clone was picked up a small number of times. Other DNA variants within this sample encode the same CDR3. The chain recombines TRBV7-9 with TRBJ1-1; D might be TRBD1 (5 bases). V was shortened by 3 bases and J by 7 bases, with 6 bases between the two germline ends. The CDR3 has 11 residues. Germline loops: CDR1 SEHNR, CDR2 FQNEAQ (reference sequence). CDR3 loop: CASSLGLEAFF. The CDR3, as DNA: TGTGCCAGCAGCTTGGGACTTGAAGCTTTCTTT.

The chain combines TRBV7-9 with TRBJ1-3; D gene unclear. The CDR3 totals 9 residues. Germline V gene sequence: CDR1 SEHNR, CDR2 FQNEAQ (reference sequence). V shed 10 bases and J shed 4 bases, with 2 bases lying between them. The CDR3 nucleotides read TGTGCCATAGGAAACACCATATATTTT. Protein: CAIGNTIYF.

This clone was seen once. The chain employs TRBV13 and TRBJ2-5, with a weak D call TRBD2 (5 bases). V lost 3 bases to trimming and J lost 4 bases, with 21 bases between them. Germline CDR1 and CDR2: PRHDT and FYEKMQ (reference sequence). The CDR3 loop spans 17 amino acids. The CDR3, as DNA: TGTGCCAGCAGCTTGGGTTTATTGGGATCAGGAGGAGAGACCCAGTACTTC. It yields the protein CASSLGLLGSGGETQYF.

The V gene is TRBV6-5, the J gene TRBJ1-2; maybe TRBD1 (5 bases). The V and J ends lost 7 bases and 5 bases respectively, with 17 bases between them. The CDR3 has 14 residues. In germline, CDR1 is MNHEY, CDR2 SVGAGI. Here the CDR3 reads CASIAAGLGYGYTF. The CDR3 DNA sequence: TGTGCCAGCATCGCCGCGGGGCTCGGGTATGGCTACACCTTC.

This chain connects TRBV7-9 to TRBJ2-7, with D maybe TRBD2 (6 bases). The ends were cut back, 4 bases at V and 3 bases at J, with 16 bases in the middle. The CDR3 is 15 residues long. Germline CDR1 SEHNR, CDR2 FQNEAQ (reference sequence). The CDR3 region has the DNA TGTGCCAGCAGCTCCCCCGCCCGGGAGAACTACGAGCAGTACTTC. Amino acid sequence: CASSSPARENYEQYF.

The chain links TRBV7-9 to TRBJ2-4, with TRBD2 matching 7 bases. The germline CDR1 and CDR2 sequences are SEHNR and FQNEAQ (reference sequence). The CDR3 loop spans 14 amino acids. The V and J ends lost 3 bases and 7 bases, in that order; junction bases with no gene match: 6. CDR3 residues: CASSLDVGGNIQYF. Here the CDR3 DNA reads TGTGCCAGCAGCTTGGACGTGGGAGGGAACATTCAGTACTTC.

The rearrangement links TRBV6-5 to TRBJ1-2; D not certain. The CDR3 sequence is 14 residues long. V was clipped by 0 bases and J by 6 bases, with 11 bases between them. Germline assignment: CDR1 MNHEY and CDR2 SVGAGI. DNA for the CDR3: TGTGCCAGCAGTTACTCTTCGACCCCGGATGGCTACACCTTC. It translates to CASSYSSTPDGYTF.

This clone was seen a handful of times. The chain links TRBV7-2 to TRBJ2-1; D remains ambiguous. CDR1 and CDR2 from the germline V gene are SGHTA and FQGNSA. This CDR3 is 18 amino acids long. Trimming stripped 0 bases from V and 2 bases from J, with 17 bases between. The CDR3 spells CASSLAGRVVLPYNEQFF. The CDR3 DNA reads as TGTGCCAGCAGCTTAGCAGGTAGAGTGGTCTTACCCTACAATGAGCAGTTCTTC. Full variable domain (missing parts from reference TRBV7-2 and TRBJ2-1): GAGVSQSPSNKVTEKGKDVELRCDPISGHTALYWYRQSLGQGLEFLIYFQGNSAPDKSGLPSDRFSAERTGGSVSTLTIQRTQQEDSAVYLCASSLAGRVVLPYNEQFFGPGTRLTVL.

The chain uses TRBV6-5 and TRBJ1-1; D gene ambiguous. V lost 0 bases and J lost 7, with 12 bases in between. This CDR3 region has 14 residues. Per the germline V gene, CDR1 is MNHEY and CDR2 is SVGAGI. CDR3 sequence reads: CASSYSIGTDEAFF. The CDR3 DNA reads as TGTGCCAGCAGTTACTCGATAGGCACCGATGAAGCTTTCTTT.

The chain recombines TRBV25-1 with TRBJ1-1; 7 bases line up with TRBD1. CDR3 length: 14 residues. Germline-derived CDR1 and CDR2 are MGHDK and SYGVNS. V trimming: 5 bases; J trimming: 6 bases; junction bases outside the gene matches: 9. The CDR3: CASSSRQGPPEAFF. CDR3 in DNA: TGTGCCAGCAGTTCACGACAGGGTCCCCCTGAAGCTTTCTTT.

This clone was observed a handful of times. The chain links TRBV27 to TRBJ1-1; D gene unclear. Trimming took 2 bases from V and 5 from J, leaving 9 bases between them. This CDR3 spans 13 amino acids. Germline V gene lookup returns CDR1 MNHEY and CDR2 SMNVEV (reference sequence). DNA for the CDR3: TGTGCCAGCAGTTTAAAGGGTATAACTGAAGCTTTCTTT. Encoded protein: CASSLKGITEAFF.